This TCR beta chain was retrieved from a study of a mutant IDH1 vaccine in newly diagnosed glioma. A remark on this clone: Its antigen is still unknown.

Measured with immunoSEQ multiplex PCR; TCRdb has only the in-frame clones, and not every one. Among roughly 110,000 clones, 85% to 90% were seen once, and the ten largest hold roughly 0.55%. Time point reported: week 11, during vaccination. Every vaccine dose comprised 300 ug of mutant IDH1 20-mer peptide plus topical imiquimod. The clonotype was recovered from a woman aged 45-65 years with glioma. The material sequenced was PBMCs, taken from a glioma patient whose treatment included an IDH1 peptide vaccine.

The CDR3 protein is CASSQGPGQISGANVLTF. The CDR3 DNA sequence: TGCGCCAGCAGCCAAGGCCCGGGACAAATCTCTGGGGCCAACGTCCTGACTTTC. This chain joins TRBV4-1 and TRBJ2-6; D possibly corresponds to TRBD1 (6 bases). This CDR3 spans 18 amino acids. V was cut by 1 base and J by 0 bases, with 13 bases left in between. Germline lookup yields CDR1 MGHRA and CDR2 YSYEKL.